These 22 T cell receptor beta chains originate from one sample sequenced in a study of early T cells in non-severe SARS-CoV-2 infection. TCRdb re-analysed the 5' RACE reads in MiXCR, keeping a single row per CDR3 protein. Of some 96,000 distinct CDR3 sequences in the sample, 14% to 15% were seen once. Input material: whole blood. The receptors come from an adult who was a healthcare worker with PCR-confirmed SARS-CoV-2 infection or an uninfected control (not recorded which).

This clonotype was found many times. The DNA for the CDR3 is TGTGCCAGCAGTGAGGGGAGCAGGGCCCAGCATTTT. Its protein is CASSEGSRAQHF. This chain connects TRBV2 to TRBJ1-5; a possible D gene is TRBD1 (5 bases). Germline V gene sequence: CDR1 SNHLY, CDR2 FYNNEI. This CDR3 comprises 12 residues. V lost 3 bases to trimming and J lost 11 bases, with 11 bases between them. Variable domain in full (rest from reference TRBV2 and TRBJ1-5): EPEVTQTPSHQVTQMGQEVILRCVPISNHLYFYWYRQILGQKVEFLVSFYNNEISEKSEIFDDQFSVERPDGSNFTLKIRSTKLEDSAMYFCASSEGSRAQHFGDGTRLSIL.

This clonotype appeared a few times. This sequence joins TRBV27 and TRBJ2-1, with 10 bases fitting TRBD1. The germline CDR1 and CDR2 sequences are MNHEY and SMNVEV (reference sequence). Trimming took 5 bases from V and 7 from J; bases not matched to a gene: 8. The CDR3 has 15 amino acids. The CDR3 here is CASSTGQGGGNEQFF. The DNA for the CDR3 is TGTGCCAGCAGTACCGGACAGGGGGGAGGGAATGAGCAGTTCTTC.

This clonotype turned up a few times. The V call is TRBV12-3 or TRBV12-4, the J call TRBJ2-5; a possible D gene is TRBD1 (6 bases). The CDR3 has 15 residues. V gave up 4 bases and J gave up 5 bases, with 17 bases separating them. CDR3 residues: CASSSLQGSGETQYF. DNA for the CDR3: TGTGCCAGCAGTTCCTTACAGGGATCTGGCGAGACCCAGTACTTC.

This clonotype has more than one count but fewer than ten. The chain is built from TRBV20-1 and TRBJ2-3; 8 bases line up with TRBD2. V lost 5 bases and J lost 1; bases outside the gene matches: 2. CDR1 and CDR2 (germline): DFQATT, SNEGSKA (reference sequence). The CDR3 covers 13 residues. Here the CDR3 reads CSAVAGRTDTQYF. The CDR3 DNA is TGCAGTGCTGTAGCGGGGCGCACAGATACGCAGTATTTT.

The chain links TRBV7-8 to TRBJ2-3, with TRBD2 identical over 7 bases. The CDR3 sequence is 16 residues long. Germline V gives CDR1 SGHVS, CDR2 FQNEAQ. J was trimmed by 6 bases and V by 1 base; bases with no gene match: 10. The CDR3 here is CASSLGTTSWRDTQYF. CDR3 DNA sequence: TGTGCCAGCAGCTTAGGGACGACTAGCTGGAGGGATACGCAGTATTTT.

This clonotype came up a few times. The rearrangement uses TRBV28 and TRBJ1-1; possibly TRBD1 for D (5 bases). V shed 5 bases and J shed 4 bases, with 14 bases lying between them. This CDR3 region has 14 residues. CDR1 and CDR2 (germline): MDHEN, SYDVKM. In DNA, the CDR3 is TGTGCCAGCAGTCCCGTGGGAGGGACCACTGAAGCTTTCTTT. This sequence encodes CASSPVGGTTEAFF.

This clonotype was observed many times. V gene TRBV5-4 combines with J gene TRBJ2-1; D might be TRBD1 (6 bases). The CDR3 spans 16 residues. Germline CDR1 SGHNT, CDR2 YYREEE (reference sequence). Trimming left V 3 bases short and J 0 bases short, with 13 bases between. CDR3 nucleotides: TGTGCCAGCAGCTCCCTCACAGGGAACTCCTACAATGAGCAGTTCTTC. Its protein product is CASSSLTGNSYNEQFF.

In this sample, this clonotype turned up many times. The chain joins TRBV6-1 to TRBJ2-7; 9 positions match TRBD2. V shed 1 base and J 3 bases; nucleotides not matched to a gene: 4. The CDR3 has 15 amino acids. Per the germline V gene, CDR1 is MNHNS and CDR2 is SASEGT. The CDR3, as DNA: TGTGCCAGCAGTGAAGAGAATAGCGGGAGCTACGAGCAGTACTTC. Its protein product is CASSEENSGSYEQYF.

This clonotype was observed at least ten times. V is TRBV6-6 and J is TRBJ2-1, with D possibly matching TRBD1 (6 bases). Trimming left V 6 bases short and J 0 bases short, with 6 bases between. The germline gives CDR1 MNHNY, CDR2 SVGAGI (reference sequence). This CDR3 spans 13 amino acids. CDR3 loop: CASRGGSYNEQFF. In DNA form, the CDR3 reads TGTGCCAGCAGAGGGGGCTCCTACAATGAGCAGTTCTTC.

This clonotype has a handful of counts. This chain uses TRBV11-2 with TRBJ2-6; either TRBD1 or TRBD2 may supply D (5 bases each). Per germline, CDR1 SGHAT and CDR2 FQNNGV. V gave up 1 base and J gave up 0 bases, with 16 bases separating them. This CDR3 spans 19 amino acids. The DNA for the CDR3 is TGTGCCAGCAGCTTAGTTAGACGGGACGAAAGCTCTGGGGCCAACGTCCTGACTTTC. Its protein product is CASSLVRRDESSGANVLTF.

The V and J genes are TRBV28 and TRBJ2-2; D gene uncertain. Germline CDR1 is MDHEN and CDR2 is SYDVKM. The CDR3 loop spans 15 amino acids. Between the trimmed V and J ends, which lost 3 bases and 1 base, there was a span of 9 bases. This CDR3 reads CASSFRIRNTGELFF. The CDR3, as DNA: TGTGCCAGCAGTTTTCGTATAAGGAACACCGGGGAGCTGTTTTTT. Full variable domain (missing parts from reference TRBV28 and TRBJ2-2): DVKVTQSSRYLVKRTGEKVFLECVQDMDHENMFWYRQDPGLGLRLIYFSYDVKMKEKGDIPEGYSVSREKKERFSLILESASTNQTSMYLCASSFRIRNTGELFFGEGSRLTVL.

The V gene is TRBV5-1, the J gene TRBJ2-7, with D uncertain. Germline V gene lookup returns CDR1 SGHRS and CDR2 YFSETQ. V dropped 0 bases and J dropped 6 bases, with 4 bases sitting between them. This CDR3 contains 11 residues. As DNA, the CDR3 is TGCGCCAGCAGCTTGGGGCCCGAGCAGTACTTC. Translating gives CASSLGPEQYF.

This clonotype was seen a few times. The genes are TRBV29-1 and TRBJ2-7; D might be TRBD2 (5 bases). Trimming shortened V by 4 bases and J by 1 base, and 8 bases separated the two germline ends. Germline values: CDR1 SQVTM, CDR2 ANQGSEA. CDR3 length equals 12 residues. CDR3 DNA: TGCAGCGTTGGGGAGTCTTCCTACGAGCAGTACTTC. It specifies CSVGESSYEQYF.

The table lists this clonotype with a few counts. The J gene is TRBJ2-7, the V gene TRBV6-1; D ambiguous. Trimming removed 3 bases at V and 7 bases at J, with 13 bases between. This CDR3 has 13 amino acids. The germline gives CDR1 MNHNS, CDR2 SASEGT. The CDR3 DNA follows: TGTGCCAGCAGTGAGTGGACCCCTTTTGAGCAGTACTTC. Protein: CASSEWTPFEQYF.

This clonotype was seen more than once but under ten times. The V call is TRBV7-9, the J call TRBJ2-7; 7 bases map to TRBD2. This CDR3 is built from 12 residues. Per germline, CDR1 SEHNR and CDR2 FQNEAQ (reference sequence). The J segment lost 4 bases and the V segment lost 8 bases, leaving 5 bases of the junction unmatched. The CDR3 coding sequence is TGTGCCAGCGGGAGGGCCCGTTACGAGCAGTACTTC. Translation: CASGRARYEQYF.

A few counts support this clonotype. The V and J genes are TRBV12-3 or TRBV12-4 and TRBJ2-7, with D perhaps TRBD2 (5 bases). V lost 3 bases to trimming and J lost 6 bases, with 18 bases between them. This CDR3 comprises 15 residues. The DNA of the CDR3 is TGTGCCAGCAGTTTCCTCCGGACGAGGGATGGCGAGCAGTACTTC. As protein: CASSFLRTRDGEQYF.

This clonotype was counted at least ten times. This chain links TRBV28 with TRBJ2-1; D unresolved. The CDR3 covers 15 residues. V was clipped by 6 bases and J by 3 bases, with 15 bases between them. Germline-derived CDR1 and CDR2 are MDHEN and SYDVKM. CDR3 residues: CASSLSESLYNEQFF. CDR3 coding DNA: TGTGCCAGCAGCCTGAGCGAGTCCCTCTACAATGAGCAGTTCTTC.

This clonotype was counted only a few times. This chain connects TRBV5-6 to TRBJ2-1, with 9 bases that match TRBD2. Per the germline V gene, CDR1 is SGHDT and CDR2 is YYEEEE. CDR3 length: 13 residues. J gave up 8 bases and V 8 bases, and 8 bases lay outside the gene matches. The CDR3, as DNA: TGTGCCAGTACTAGCGGGTCGAGGGATGAGCAGTTCTTC. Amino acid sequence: CASTSGSRDEQFF. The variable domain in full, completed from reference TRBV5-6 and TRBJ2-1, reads DAGVTQSPTHLIKTRGQQVTLRCSPKSGHDTVSWYQQALGQGPQFIFQYYEEEERQRGNFPDRFSGHQFPNYSSELNVNALLLGDSALYLCASTSGSRDEQFFGPGTRLTVL.

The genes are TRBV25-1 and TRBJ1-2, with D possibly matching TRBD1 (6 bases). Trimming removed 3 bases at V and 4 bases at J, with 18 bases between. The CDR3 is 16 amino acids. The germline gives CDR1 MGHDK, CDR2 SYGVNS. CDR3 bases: TGTGCCAGCAGTGAGTTAGCGGCAGGGGACTTCTATGGCTACACCTTC. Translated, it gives CASSELAAGDFYGYTF.

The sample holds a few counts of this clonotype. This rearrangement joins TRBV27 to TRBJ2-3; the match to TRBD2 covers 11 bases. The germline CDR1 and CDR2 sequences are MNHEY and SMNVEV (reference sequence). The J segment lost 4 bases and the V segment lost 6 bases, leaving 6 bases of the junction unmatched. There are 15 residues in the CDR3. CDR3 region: CASSPLAGGADTQYF. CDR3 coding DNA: TGTGCCAGCAGCCCTTTAGCGGGAGGGGCAGATACGCAGTATTTT.

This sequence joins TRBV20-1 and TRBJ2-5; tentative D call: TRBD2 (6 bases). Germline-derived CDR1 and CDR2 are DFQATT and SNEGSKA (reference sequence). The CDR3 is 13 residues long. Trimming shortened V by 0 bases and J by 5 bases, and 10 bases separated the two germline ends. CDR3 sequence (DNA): TGCAGTGCTAGAGACCCGGGGGTGGAGACCCAGTACTTC. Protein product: CSARDPGVETQYF.

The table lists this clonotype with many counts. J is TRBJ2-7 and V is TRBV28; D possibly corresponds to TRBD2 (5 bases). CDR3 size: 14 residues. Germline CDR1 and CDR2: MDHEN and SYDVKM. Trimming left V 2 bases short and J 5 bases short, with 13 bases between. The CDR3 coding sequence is TGTGCCAGCAGTTTACTCGGGGAGAGGAACGAGCAGTACTTC. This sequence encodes CASSLLGERNEQYF.